These 12 T cell receptor beta chains were all obtained from the same sample, sequenced in a study of blood T cell repertoires in COVID-19. TCRdb's table, derived via immunoSEQ multiplex PCR, lists solely in-frame clones and lacks some. The sample includes some 200,000 clones, around 85% of them seen just once. Sequencing used peripheral blood. The receptors derive from a man aged 55 to 69 with COVID-19, enrolled during active disease.

V gene TRBV5-4 combines with J gene TRBJ1-4; a weak D match, TRBD1 (6 bases). Per germline, CDR1 SGHNT and CDR2 YYREEE (reference sequence). This CDR3 comprises 16 residues. Trimming stripped 0 bases from V and 3 bases from J, with 12 bases between. CDR3: CASSLAGGLANEKLFF. CDR3 nucleotides: TGTGCCAGCAGCTTGGCGGGGGGCCTAGCTAATGAAAAACTGTTTTTT.

The CDR3 sequence: CASSPQREGTEAFF. CDR3 DNA sequence: TGTGCCAGCTCACCACAAAGGGAGGGGACTGAAGCTTTCTTT. V gene TRBV18 combines with J gene TRBJ1-1; D might be TRBD1 (5 bases). Germline V gene sequence: CDR1 KGHSH, CDR2 LQKENI. The V end was cut by 1 base, the J end by 5 bases, with 11 bases between. There are 14 residues in the CDR3.

This clone was seen only a few times. The chain combines TRBV18 with TRBJ1-4; tentatively, D is TRBD1 (5 bases). Trimming took 3 bases from V and 0 from J, leaving 11 bases between them. This CDR3 is 16 amino acids long. CDR1 is KGHSH and CDR2 is LQKENI in the germline V gene. The CDR3 coding sequence is TGTGCCAGCTCACCTAGACAGCGTGCAACTAATGAAAAACTGTTTTTT. Its translation: CASSPRQRATNEKLFF.

The CDR3 nucleotides read TGTGCCAGCTCACCCGCCGCGAGGGCCAACGTCCTGACTTTC. Encoded protein: CASSPAARANVLTF. V gene TRBV18 combines with J gene TRBJ2-6; no clear D. The V end lost 3 bases, the J end lost 5 bases, and 8 bases lay between the germline ends. This CDR3 contains 14 residues. In germline, CDR1 is KGHSH, CDR2 LQKENI.

The chain has TRBV18 and TRBJ1-1; D is unresolved. CDR1 KGHSH and CDR2 LQKENI come from the germline V gene. Between the trimmed V and J ends, which lost 2 bases and 6 bases, there was a span of 7 bases. The CDR3 loop spans 12 amino acids. Written as DNA, the CDR3 is TGTGCCAGCTCACCAACCCTACCTGAAGCTTTCTTT. Its translation: CASSPTLPEAFF. Drawing the rest from reference TRBV18 and TRBJ1-1, the complete variable domain is NAGVMQNPRHLVRRRGQEARLRCSPMKGHSHVYWYRQLPEEGLKFMVYLQKENIIDESGMPKERFSAEFPKEGPSILRIQQVVRGDSAAYFCASSPTLPEAFFGQGTRLTVV.

The gene calls are TRBV19 and TRBJ2-7, with TRBD2 as a possible D gene (5 bases). V was pared by 0 bases and J by 7 bases, with 19 bases between. The CDR3 is 16 amino acids. In germline, CDR1 is LNHDA, CDR2 SQIVND (reference sequence). CDR3 in amino acids: CASSIDSRTQIHEQYF. For the CDR3, the DNA is TGTGCCAGTAGTATAGATAGCAGGACTCAGATCCATGAGCAGTACTTC.

This chain links TRBV5-1 with TRBJ2-1; D is unclear. Germline CDR1 SGHRS, CDR2 YFSETQ. Trimming shortened V by 6 bases and J by 5 bases, and 12 bases separated the two germline ends. The CDR3 has 13 amino acids. The CDR3 sequence: CASIGTGDNEQFF. The CDR3 nucleotides are TGCGCCAGCATCGGAACCGGAGACAATGAGCAGTTCTTC.

This sequence joins TRBV5-6 and TRBJ2-2, with TRBD2 as a possible D gene (5 bases). Germline loops: CDR1 SGHDT, CDR2 YYEEEE. Trimming shortened V by 3 bases and J by 4 bases, and 13 bases separated the two germline ends. The CDR3 is 15 amino acids. This chain's CDR3 is CASSWENLPTGELFF. The CDR3 DNA reads as TGTGCCAGCAGCTGGGAGAACTTACCCACCGGGGAGCTGTTTTTT. Full variable domain (rest looked up from reference TRBV5-6 and TRBJ2-2): DAGVTQSPTHLIKTRGQQVTLRCSPKSGHDTVSWYQQALGQGPQFIFQYYEEEERQRGNFPDRFSGHQFPNYSSELNVNALLLGDSALYLCASSWENLPTGELFFGEGSRLTVL.

The chain couples TRBV7-6 to TRBJ2-7; 13 nucleotides agree with TRBD2. The germline gives CDR1 SGHVS, CDR2 FNYEAQ. This CDR3 has 17 residues. J gave up 6 bases and V 3 bases, and 11 bases lay outside the gene matches. The DNA for the CDR3 is TGTGCCAGCAGCTTCGGACTAGCGGGAGTCATTTTATTCGAGCAGTACTTC. It yields the protein CASSFGLAGVILFEQYF.

The chain recombines TRBV28 with TRBJ1-1, with D possibly matching TRBD1 (5 bases). Trimming took 3 bases from V and 0 from J, leaving 11 bases between them. Germline CDR1 and CDR2: MDHEN and SYDVKM. This CDR3 has 15 amino acids. CDR3 coding DNA: TGTGCCAGCAGTTTCCCCAGGGCTCTGAACACTGAAGCTTTCTTT. Translating it yields CASSFPRALNTEAFF.

CDR3 in DNA: TGTGCCACCAGTGAGCCAACAGGGGGAGGCTACACCTTC. Protein product: CATSEPTGGGYTF. J is TRBJ1-2 and V is TRBV24-1; 8 bases agree with TRBD1. Trimming at V came to 4 bases and at J to 8 bases, leaving 5 bases not matched to a gene. The CDR3 runs to 13 residues. In germline, CDR1 is KGHDR, CDR2 SFDVKD.

CDR3 sequence: CASSSETARNRETQYF. CDR3 nucleotides: TGTGCCAGCAGCTCCGAGACGGCCAGGAACAGAGAGACCCAGTACTTC. The rearrangement uses TRBV7-7 and TRBJ2-5, with D hard to call. The germline CDR1 and CDR2 sequences are SSHAT and FNYEAQ (reference sequence). V was cut by 4 bases and J by 4 bases, with 19 bases left in between. The CDR3 totals 16 residues.